The next 31 T cell receptor beta chains were all read from a single sample in a study of human T cells and chemical hapten exposure. TCRdb passed the RACE reads through MiXCR, listing each CDR3 protein once. The sample yields approximately 84,000 distinct CDR3 sequences, 11% seen once. Time point of the sample: patch test 2, 6 weeks after DPC sensitization. Treatment here: therapeutic diphenylcyclopropenone sensitization with weekly scalp DPC. The specimen was whole blood, collected in connection with sensitization to the hapten diphenylcyclopropenone (DPC). Receptors were obtained from a man in his late teens or twenties with alopecia areata. Some clones in this sample may be carry-over from other donors' samples.

In this sample, this clonotype turned up a few times. The genes are TRBV14 and TRBJ2-7; D unresolved. CDR3 length equals 15 residues. The V end was cut by 0 bases, the J end by 6 bases, with 15 bases between. Germline V gene data show CDR1 as SGHDN and CDR2 as FVKESK. The CDR3 DNA reads TGTGCCAGCAGCCAAGAAAGGATAGTTATGTCCGAGCAGTACTTC. This translates into CASSQERIVMSEQYF.

The J gene is TRBJ2-5, the V gene TRBV28; D is possibly TRBD1 (5 bases). The CDR3 has 11 residues. Trimming removed 8 bases from V and 3 bases from J, with 7 bases in between. Germline-derived CDR1 and CDR2 are MDHEN and SYDVKM. The CDR3 bases are TGTGCCAGCCAGGACAAAGAGACCCAGTACTTC. Protein product: CASQDKETQYF.

This chain connects TRBV11-2 to TRBJ2-2; TRBD1 aligns across 8 bases. This CDR3 spans 15 amino acids. J lost 7 bases, V lost 5 bases, and 9 bases had no gene match. Germline lookup yields CDR1 SGHAT and CDR2 FQNNGV. Here the CDR3 reads CASSPQGAGIGELFF. In DNA form, the CDR3 reads TGTGCCAGCAGCCCCCAGGGGGCCGGGATCGGGGAGCTGTTTTTT.

A few counts support this clonotype. The chain recombines TRBV12-3 or TRBV12-4 with TRBJ2-1; possibly TRBD1 for D (6 bases). V was cut by 5 bases and J by 0 bases, with 11 bases left in between. CDR3 size: 15 residues. The CDR3 DNA is TGTGCCAGCAGTCCCTCGGACAGCTCCTACAATGAGCAGTTCTTC. Amino acid sequence: CASSPSDSSYNEQFF.

The chain recombines TRBV19 with TRBJ1-1; D uncertain. In germline, CDR1 is LNHDA, CDR2 SQIVND (reference sequence). V gave up 5 bases and J gave up 1 base, with 11 bases separating them. The CDR3 is made up of 14 amino acids. CDR3 nucleotide sequence: TGTGCCAGTAGTCAAAGGCCGCCGAACACTGAAGCTTTCTTT. Translating gives CASSQRPPNTEAFF.

This clonotype was counted a few times. The gene calls are TRBV6-5 and TRBJ1-1; D not resolved. This CDR3 is 14 amino acids long. V was pared by 6 bases and J by 0 bases, with 11 bases between. Germline CDR1 and CDR2: MNHEY and SVGAGI. CDR3 amino acids: CASSLRRLNTEAFF. The CDR3 DNA reads TGTGCCAGCAGCTTACGACGGCTGAACACTGAAGCTTTCTTT.

The table lists this clonotype with a few counts. The V gene is TRBV7-2, the J gene TRBJ2-5, with D perhaps matching TRBD1 (5 bases). V was clipped by 1 base and J by 4 bases, with 22 bases between them. Germline V gives CDR1 SGHTA, CDR2 FQGNSA. This CDR3 comprises 18 residues. CDR3 residues: CASSLGSRQPPLGETQYF. The CDR3 DNA reads as TGTGCCAGCAGCTTAGGGTCTAGACAGCCACCCCTCGGAGAGACCCAGTACTTC.

CDR3 coding DNA: TGTGCCAGCAGACAAGAGACCCAGTACTTC. This encodes CASRQETQYF. J is TRBJ2-5 and V is TRBV25-1; D is undetermined. Germline assignment: CDR1 MGHDK and CDR2 SYGVNS. Deletions cut 6 bases from V and 2 bases from J, with 1 base between. This CDR3 contains 10 residues.

There are many counts of this clonotype. The rearrangement links TRBV18 to TRBJ1-2; D is unclear. Germline CDR1 reads KGHSH; CDR2 reads LQKENI. The V gene lost 1 base and the J gene lost 6 bases, with 6 bases spanning the gap. The CDR3 has 12 residues. CDR3 DNA sequence: TGTGCCAGCTCACCACGAGAGGATGGCTACACCTTC. This encodes CASSPREDGYTF.

This rearrangement joins TRBV2 to TRBJ2-1, with D maybe TRBD1 (6 bases). The germline V gene encodes CDR1 SNHLY and CDR2 FYNNEI. The CDR3 has 14 residues. Trimming removed 5 bases at V and 6 bases at J, with 14 bases between. The DNA for the CDR3 is TGTGCCAGCAGTAACAGGGTACATGCCAATGAGCAGTTCTTC. This codes for CASSNRVHANEQFF.

There are a few counts of this clonotype. The rearrangement links TRBV4-3 to TRBJ1-5; TRBD1 is a possible D gene (5 bases). The germline V and J ends were trimmed by 0 bases and 4 bases, with 10 bases remaining between them. The CDR3 totals 15 residues. Germline loops: CDR1 LGHNA, CDR2 YSLEER. The CDR3 sequence: CASSQDSDRNQPQHF. CDR3 sequence (DNA): TGCGCCAGCAGCCAAGATTCCGACAGAAATCAGCCCCAGCATTTT.

This clonotype was detected a few times. The V call is TRBV11-2, the J call TRBJ2-2; D remains unclear. Germline CDR1 and CDR2: SGHAT and FQNNGV. The CDR3 length is 14 residues. Trimming pared 3 bases from V and 2 bases from J, leaving 7 bases between. CDR3 nucleotides: TGTGCCAGCAGCTTCGGACGTAACACCGGGGAGCTGTTTTTT. Amino acid sequence: CASSFGRNTGELFF.

The chain employs TRBV19 and TRBJ2-3, with 7 nucleotides matching TRBD2. This CDR3 is 14 amino acids long. Germline CDR1 and CDR2: LNHDA and SQIVND (reference sequence). V lost 6 bases, J lost 4 bases, and 7 bases stayed unmatched. CDR3 residues: CASSLAGEADTQYF. CDR3 sequence (DNA): TGTGCCAGTAGCCTGGCGGGGGAGGCAGATACGCAGTATTTT.

The sample holds a few counts of this clonotype. V gene TRBV14 combines with J gene TRBJ1-1, with a weak D call TRBD1 (6 bases). The CDR3 covers 13 residues. Deletions cut 6 bases from V and 1 base from J, with 9 bases between. CDR1 and CDR2 (germline): SGHDN, FVKESK. DNA for the CDR3: TGTGCCAGCAGACGGGGACAGAACACTGAAGCTTTCTTT. Translated, it gives CASRRGQNTEAFF.

This clonotype was recorded a few times. This chain connects TRBV4-1 to TRBJ1-5, with a possible D match to TRBD1 (5 bases). The CDR3 is made up of 15 amino acids. The germline V gene encodes CDR1 MGHRA and CDR2 YSYEKL. V lost 0 bases to trimming and J lost 4 bases, with 10 bases between them. The CDR3 nucleotides are TGCGCCAGCAGCCAAGATGGGACGGAAAATCAGCCCCAGCATTTT. Translating it yields CASSQDGTENQPQHF.

This clonotype was observed a few times. This chain's CDR3 is CASSLGYRGTEAFF. Here the CDR3 DNA reads TGTGCCAGCAGTTTGGGATACAGGGGCACTGAAGCTTTCTTT. V and J are TRBV12-3 or TRBV12-4 and TRBJ1-1; 7 bases map to TRBD1. The junction had 5 bases not matched to a gene; V was cut back by 3 bases and J by 4 bases. This CDR3 region has 14 residues.

V and J are TRBV5-1 and TRBJ2-7; 7 bases are shared with TRBD2. V was pared by 0 bases and J by 0 bases, with 3 bases of the junction left unmatched. The CDR3 consists of 15 residues. Germline V CDR1 and CDR2: SGHRS, YFSETQ. As DNA, the CDR3 is TGCGCCAGCAGCTTGGAGGCGGGGGTCTCCTACGAGCAGTACTTC. This codes for CASSLEAGVSYEQYF.

This chain links TRBV6-2 or TRBV6-3 with TRBJ2-2, with 11 bases that match TRBD1. V lost 3 bases and J lost 3; bases outside the gene matches: 9. There are 18 residues in the CDR3. Looked up from germline, CDR1 is MNHEY and CDR2 is SVGEGT. The CDR3 here is CASSYLPRTGGYTGELFF. The DNA of the CDR3 is TGTGCCAGCAGTTATTTGCCCCGGACAGGGGGCTACACCGGGGAGCTGTTTTTT.

The chain employs TRBV7-9 and TRBJ1-3; maybe TRBD1 (6 bases). Germline V gene lookup returns CDR1 SEHNR and CDR2 FQNEAQ (reference sequence). The CDR3 runs 17 residues. V was trimmed by 2 bases and J by 0 bases, leaving 14 bases between them. The CDR3: CASSLQVGGHSGNTIYF. CDR3 in DNA: TGTGCCAGCAGCTTACAGGTGGGGGGCCACTCTGGAAACACCATATATTTT.

This clonotype was counted at least ten times. The chain uses TRBV20-1 and TRBJ2-5; 7 nucleotides match TRBD2. CDR3 length: 16 residues. V lost 1 base to trimming and J lost 6 bases; unmatched junction nucleotides: 14. Germline values: CDR1 DFQATT, CDR2 SNEGSKA (reference sequence). The CDR3 bases are TGCAGTGCTAGAGTAGTGTCAGCGGGGACGACGAAGACCCAGTACTTC. It encodes CSARVVSAGTTKTQYF.

Many counts were recorded for this clonotype. This chain links TRBV3-1 with TRBJ2-2; D call uncertain. This CDR3 spans 12 amino acids. CDR1 and CDR2 from the germline V gene are LGHDT and YNNKEL (reference sequence). V was cut by 1 base and J by 8 bases, with 5 bases left in between. DNA of the CDR3: TGTGCCAGCAGCCAAGGGCGGGGGGAGCTGTTTTTT. This sequence encodes CASSQGRGELFF.

V usage is TRBV5-4 and J usage is TRBJ2-4, with 7 bases that match TRBD1. Losses at the gene ends were 5 bases for V and 6 bases for J; bases not matched to a gene: 14. This CDR3 region has 16 residues. Germline assignment: CDR1 SGHNT and CDR2 YYREEE (reference sequence). CDR3 DNA sequence: TGTGCCAGCAGTTTGAATTCAGGGGGTCGGAGAAACATTCAGTACTTC. The encoded protein is CASSLNSGGRRNIQYF.

This clonotype was counted a few times. The J gene is TRBJ1-5, the V gene TRBV28; D is unresolved. Germline assignment: CDR1 MDHEN and CDR2 SYDVKM. CDR3 length: 14 residues. Between the trimmed V and J ends, which lost 6 bases and 4 bases, there was a span of 13 bases. CDR3 DNA sequence: TGTGCCAGCAGACTGACATATCTTAATCAGCCCCAGCATTTT. Protein sequence: CASRLTYLNQPQHF. The full variable domain, completed using reference TRBV28 and TRBJ1-5, is DVKVTQSSRYLVKRTGEKVFLECVQDMDHENMFWYRQDPGLGLRLIYFSYDVKMKEKGDIPEGYSVSREKKERFSLILESASTNQTSMYLCASRLTYLNQPQHFGDGTRLSIL.

The genes are TRBV7-6 and TRBJ2-7; tentative D call: TRBD1 (6 bases). Germline values: CDR1 SGHVS, CDR2 FNYEAQ. There are 14 residues in the CDR3. Deletions cut 1 base from V and 3 bases from J, with 10 bases between. The CDR3 is CASSLGGTNYEQYV. CDR3 bases: TGTGCCAGCAGCTTAGGGGGGACAAACTACGAGCAGTACGTC.

This clonotype was counted many times. V usage is TRBV29-1 and J usage is TRBJ2-3; no definite D call. CDR3 size: 14 residues. V was shortened by 3 bases and J by 0 bases, with 10 bases between the two germline ends. Germline V lookup: CDR1 SQVTM, CDR2 ANQGSEA. CDR3 amino acids: CSVEEYSSTDTQYF. DNA of the CDR3: TGCAGCGTTGAGGAGTACTCTAGCACAGATACGCAGTATTTT.

This clonotype showed up many times. The chain couples TRBV6-5 to TRBJ1-4, with TRBD1 as a possible D gene (6 bases). The V gene's germline CDR1 is MNHEY and CDR2 SVGAGI. With 4 bases removed from V and 7 bases from J, the gap between germline ends came to 19 bases. This CDR3 has 16 residues. This chain's CDR3 is CASSSFGGPWGEKLFF. In DNA form, the CDR3 reads TGTGCCAGCAGTTCATTCGGGGGGCCTTGGGGTGAAAAACTGTTTTTT.

This clonotype has more than one count but fewer than ten. The V call is TRBV6-1, the J call TRBJ2-7; TRBD1 agrees at 8 bases. With 4 bases clipped from V and 6 bases from J, the junction kept 11 bases outside the gene matches. CDR3 length: 15 amino acids. CDR1 is MNHNS, CDR2 SASEGT, per germline. DNA of the CDR3: TGTGCCAGCAGTGGGACCAGGGGGCTATACGGCGAGCAGTACGTC. Protein product: CASSGTRGLYGEQYV.

CDR3 loop: CASSYSHGQGGEQFF. The CDR3 nucleotides are TGTGCCAGCAGTTACTCCCATGGACAGGGAGGGGAGCAGTTCTTC. The chain carries TRBV6-6 and TRBJ2-1; D is possibly TRBD1 (8 bases). This CDR3 spans 15 amino acids. V gave up 0 bases and J gave up 10 bases, with 16 bases separating them. Germline lookup yields CDR1 MNHNY and CDR2 SVGAGI (reference sequence).

In this sample, this clonotype turned up a few times. The V gene is TRBV19, the J gene TRBJ1-5, with D possibly being TRBD1 (5 bases). The CDR3 contains 15 residues. CDR1 is LNHDA, CDR2 SQIVND, per germline (reference sequence). Between the trimmed V and J ends, which lost 5 bases and 2 bases, there was a span of 13 bases. The CDR3 reads CASSLAGGGNQPQHF. DNA of the CDR3: TGTGCCAGTAGTCTGGCGGGGGGAGGCAATCAGCCCCAGCATTTT.

This clonotype came up many times. J is TRBJ1-3 and V is TRBV7-9; possible D gene TRBD1, 5 bases. This CDR3 comprises 13 residues. Trimming took 5 bases from V and 4 from J, leaving 9 bases between them. Germline V gives CDR1 SEHNR, CDR2 FQNEAQ (reference sequence). CDR3 DNA: TGTGCCAGCAGCCCAGAGGGGGGAAACACCATATATTTT. Its translation is CASSPEGGNTIYF.

This clonotype appeared a few times. The chain employs TRBV29-1 and TRBJ1-2, with D unresolved. The CDR3 extends over 11 amino acids. Per the germline V gene, CDR1 is SQVTM and CDR2 is ANQGSEA. V was clipped by 6 bases and J by 5 bases, with 10 bases between them. The CDR3 region is CSVTETYGYTF. In DNA form, the CDR3 reads TGCAGCGTGACGGAGACTTATGGCTACACCTTC.